These T cell receptor beta chains were read from a single sample in a study of blood T cell repertoires in COVID-19. TCRdb keeps only in-frame clones here, not all; method: immunoSEQ multiplex PCR. The sample has under 55,000 clones; 80% to 90% are singletons. The sequenced material came from peripheral blood. These receptors all stem from a woman of 80 years or more with COVID-19, enrolled during active disease. The CDR3 runs from the conserved cysteine through the conserved F or W. D genes are given only for firm matches. The listing skips clone size in some rows; elsewhere it reads once, few, many or a size class.

v_call	j_call	d_call	clone_size	cdr3_nt	cdr3_aa
TRBV7-9	TRBJ1-2	.	.	TGTGCCAGCAGCTTATCGGACTATGGCTACACCTTC	CASSLSDYGYTF
TRBV5-1	TRBJ2-7	.	.	TGCGCCAGCAAGGGCCAACTAGCTGGGAAAAACGAGCAGTACTTC	CASKGQLAGKNEQYF
TRBV12-5	TRBJ1-1	TRBD1	.	TGTGCTAGTGGTTTGAACGCAGGGGGGAACACTGAAGCTTTCTTT	CASGLNAGGNTEAFF
TRBV7-3	TRBJ2-5	TRBD2	.	TGTGCCAGCAGCCCTGTAGCGGGGGGTTCCCCTGGCCAAGAGACCCAGTACTTC	CASSPVAGGSPGQETQYF
TRBV12-2	TRBJ2-5	.	once	TGTGCAAGTCGCTTAGGAGGGCATCTTAGGCGCCACCAAGAGACCCAGTACTTC	CASRLGGHLRRHQETQYF
TRBV11-1	TRBJ1-4	TRBD1	.	TGTGCCAGCAGCTATAAGACAGGGGCCCTAAATGAAAAACTGTTTTTT	CASSYKTGALNEKLFF
TRBV5-1	TRBJ2-5	TRBD1	once	TGCGCCAGCAGCTCACGACAGGGTGGAGAGACCCAGTACTTC	CASSSRQGGETQYF
TRBV4-1	TRBJ2-3	.	.	TGCGCCAGCAGCTCTCAGGGAGGGGGTTTAGCAGATACGCAGTATTTT	CASSSQGGGLADTQYF
TRBV25-1	TRBJ1-6	TRBD1	.	TGTGCCAGCAGAGAAAGGACAGGAACCTATAATTCACCCCTCCACTTT	CASRERTGTYNSPLHF
TRBV11-2	TRBJ2-2	TRBD1	.	TGTGCCAGCAGCCCCGGGGACAGGGGCACCGGGGAGCTGTTTTTT	CASSPGDRGTGELFF
TRBV25-1	TRBJ1-5	TRBD1	.	TGTGCCAGCAGTGCCGGACAGGGTCGCAATCAGCCCCAGCATTTT	CASSAGQGRNQPQHF
TRBV18	TRBJ1-1	.	.	TGTGCCAGCTCACGAAATCCGACAGGCCAGAACACTGAAGCTTTCTTT	CASSRNPTGQNTEAFF
TRBV2	TRBJ1-5	.	.	TGTGCCGGTTCTTTCGGCAGCGGAAAGGCACAGCATTTT	CAGSFGSGKAQHF
TRBV11-3	TRBJ2-3	TRBD2	.	TGTGCCAGCAGCACCCGGACTAGCGGGAGCACAGATACGCAGTATTTT	CASSTRTSGSTDTQYF
TRBV28	TRBJ2-3	TRBD1	.	TGTGCCAGCAGTGGAACCGGGACAGGGACAGATACGCAGTATTTT	CASSGTGTGTDTQYF
TRBV21-1	TRBJ2-7	.	.	TGTGCCAGCCCCTCCCCCGCGAGTCCCCTAACGTGCGAGCAGTACTTC	CASPSPASPLTCEQYF
TRBV19	TRBJ2-3	TRBD1	.	TGTGCCAGTAGTATAGGACAGGGTGCACCCACAGATACGCAGTATTTT	CASSIGQGAPTDTQYF
TRBV5-5	TRBJ2-1	TRBD1	.	TGTGCCAGCAGCGCCTTTTGGGAAGGACAGGGAACCTACAATGAGCAGTTCTTC	CASSAFWEGQGTYNEQFF
TRBV18	TRBJ2-1	.	.	TGTGCCAGCTCACCTTTCGGCAATGAGCAGTTCTTC	CASSPFGNEQFF
TRBV6-6	TRBJ2-7	TRBD1	.	TGTGCCAGCAGCCTCGGGACAGGCGCCATTGTGCAGTACTTC	CASSLGTGAIVQYF
TRBV29-1	TRBJ1-4	TRBD1	.	TGCAGCGTTGAGGGACAGATTAATGAAAAACTGTTTTTT	CSVEGQINEKLFF
TRBV9	TRBJ1-1	TRBD1	.	TGTGCCAGCAGCGCCTACCGACAGGGAAGAAACACTGAAGCTTTCTTT	CASSAYRQGRNTEAFF
TRBV5-1	TRBJ2-1	TRBD2	once	TGCGCCAGCAGCGACCCGAGGGGTGCGGGGGGGTTCAATGAGCAGTTCTTC	CASSDPRGAGGFNEQFF
TRBV6-5	TRBJ1-5	.	.	TGTGCCAGCAGCGTAGCGTCGGGTCAGCCCCAGCATTTT	CASSVASGQPQHF
TRBV18	TRBJ1-3	.	.	TGTGCCAGCTCACCAGAGATCTTCAGGGGAGCCTCTGGAAACACCATATATTTT	CASSPEIFRGASGNTIYF
TRBV18	TRBJ1-5	.	.	TGTGCCAGCTCACCAATTTCAGGCAGTTACAATCAGCCCCAGCATTTT	CASSPISGSYNQPQHF
TRBV5-1	TRBJ2-7	TRBD2	.	TGCGCCAGCAGCTTGGGGTCTAGCGGGTTTAGCTACGAGCAGTACTTC	CASSLGSSGFSYEQYF
TRBV5-1	TRBJ1-6	.	.	TGCGCCAGCAGCCCAAACTTCGAGGGCTCCTATAATTCACCCCTCCACTTT	CASSPNFEGSYNSPLHF
TRBV19	TRBJ1-1	.	.	TGTGCCAGTAGTATAGCCGGCTGGGGCGCTGAAGCTTTCTTT	CASSIAGWGAEAFF
TRBV5-1	TRBJ2-3	TRBD2	once	TGCGCCAGCAGCTTGGCTTGGAGTAGCGGGGACACAGATACGCAGTATTTT	CASSLAWSSGDTDTQYF
TRBV7-2	TRBJ2-1	TRBD2	few	TGTGCCAGCAGCACACCGGGACTAGCGGGTGGCAATGAGCAGTTCTTC	CASSTPGLAGGNEQFF
TRBV18	TRBJ1-1	TRBD1	once	TGTGCCAGCTCGCAATTACAGGGGACGGCGGACACTGAAGCTTTCTTT	CASSQLQGTADTEAFF
TRBV24-1	TRBJ2-2	TRBD2	.	TGTGCCACCAGTGATTTGCCCAGCCTTACTAGCGGGGGGGCCTATGCCGGGGAGCTGTTTTTT	CATSDLPSLTSGGAYAGELFF
TRBV29-1	TRBJ1-1	TRBD1	once	TGCAGCGTTGGACAGGGGGCCATTGAAGCTTTCTTT	CSVGQGAIEAFF
TRBV27	TRBJ2-1	TRBD2	.	TGTGCCAGCAGATCACCCCGTGCCCGGACTAGCGGACCTAGCGCCTACAATGAGCAGTTCTTC	CASRSPRARTSGPSAYNEQFF
TRBV12-3/TRBV12-4	TRBJ2-5	.	.	TGTGCCAGCAAAGACCCGGGTCAAGAGACCCAGTACTTC	CASKDPGQETQYF
TRBV18	TRBJ1-6	TRBD1	once	TGTGCCAGCAAGACAGGGAAAGAGAATTCACCCCTCCACTTT	CASKTGKENSPLHF
TRBV7-2	TRBJ1-3	.	.	TGTGCCAGCAGCTTACTTCACAGCTCTGGAAACACCATATATTTT	CASSLLHSSGNTIYF
TRBV27	TRBJ1-6	TRBD1	.	TGTGCCAGCAGTTTGACTAGGGACAGGGGGTCACCCCTCCACTTT	CASSLTRDRGSPLHF
TRBV19	TRBJ1-2	.	few	TGTGCCAGTAGGAGACCCAGGGGTTCACAGAGGGATGGCTACACCTTC	CASRRPRGSQRDGYTF
TRBV7-3	TRBJ2-1	.	.	TGTGCCAGCAGCTCCCAGGGCGGCGTGGATGAGCAGTTCTTC	CASSSQGGVDEQFF
TRBV7-2	TRBJ1-6	.	.	TGTGCCAGCAGCTTAGCGTGGGGGAGGAGTAATTCACCCCTCCACTTT	CASSLAWGRSNSPLHF
TRBV19	TRBJ2-1	TRBD2	.	TGTGCCAGTAGTCCCCGGGGGTTGCGGGGGGGCCTAGGTACTGAGCAGTTCTTC	CASSPRGLRGGLGTEQFF
TRBV29-1	TRBJ2-7	.	.	TGCAGCGCCCGAACCAGGGGAGACTCCTACGAGCAGTACTTC	CSARTRGDSYEQYF
TRBV28	TRBJ2-3	.	.	TGTGCCAGCAGACACAGCACAGATACGCAGTATTTT	CASRHSTDTQYF
TRBV6-5	TRBJ1-4	.	.	TGTGCCAGCAGTTCCAACTTCGGTGAAAAACTGTTTTTT	CASSSNFGEKLFF
TRBV30	TRBJ2-7	TRBD2	.	TGTGCCTGGAGGGTGGGCGGGGGGGCTCGGAGGGAGCAGTACTTC	CAWRVGGGARREQYF
TRBV11-3	TRBJ1-1	TRBD1	.	TGTGCCAGCAGCTTAGACGGACAGGGGGCTGAAGCTTTCTTT	CASSLDGQGAEAFF
TRBV4-1	TRBJ2-3	.	.	TGCGCCAGCAGCCTAGGGACAACCACAGATACGCAGTATTTT	CASSLGTTTDTQYF
TRBV5-4	TRBJ2-7	.	few	TGTGCCAGCAGCCCGGAAGTTGGACAGCGGCACGAGCAGTACTTC	CASSPEVGQRHEQYF
TRBV6-5	TRBJ2-1	TRBD2	.	TGTGCCAGCACTGTGGGTAGCGGGAGCTACAATGAGCAGTTCTTC	CASTVGSGSYNEQFF
TRBV15	TRBJ1-1	TRBD1	.	TGTGCCACCAGTATCGAGGGGGCGTACACTGAAGCTTTCTTT	CATSIEGAYTEAFF
TRBV28	TRBJ2-7	.	few	TGTGCCAGCAGCGACTCAGCAGCAAGGGCAGGGTTATACGAGCAGTACTTC	CASSDSAARAGLYEQYF
TRBV28	TRBJ2-6	TRBD2	.	TGTGCCAGCAGTTTAGCGGGAGGTGGGGCCAACGTCCTGACTTTC	CASSLAGGGANVLTF